What follows are 28 T cell receptor beta chains derived from one specimen sequenced in a study of beta chain features in type 1 diabetes. The authors reverse transcribed all of the isolated RNA, so sequencing captured expressed TCRB transcripts. Only in-frame clones appear in the TCRdb table, and some are missing; sequencing was by immunoSEQ multiplex PCR. This table holds roughly 450,000 clones, around 10% found once. Sequenced input: naive CD4+ T cells from blood. The receptors shown here come from a woman between 18 and 30 years old in good health.

This chain links TRBV4-1 with TRBJ2-7; 8 bases are a match to TRBD2. The CDR3 runs to 13 residues. With V trimmed by 4 bases and J by 7 bases, 6 bases remained unmatched. Germline V lookup: CDR1 MGHRA, CDR2 YSYEKL. CDR3: CASSLLGLGEQYF. The CDR3 DNA reads TGCGCCAGCAGCCTTCTGGGACTAGGAGAGCAGTACTTC.

This clone was observed a handful of times. The chain employs TRBV5-1 and TRBJ2-3, with a tentative D call TRBD2 (5 bases). CDR3 size: 15 residues. Germline V gives CDR1 SGHRS, CDR2 YFSETQ. V was cut by 4 bases and J by 4 bases, with 16 bases left in between. Here the CDR3 reads CASSIGSSISDTQYF. CDR3 nucleotides: TGCGCCAGCAGCATCGGGTCTAGCATATCAGATACGCAGTATTTT.

A word on this clone: Other nucleotide sequences in the sample specify the same CDR3. This rearrangement joins TRBV7-9 to TRBJ2-5; the D call may be TRBD1 or TRBD2 (6 bases each). V dropped 5 bases and J dropped 5 bases, with 12 bases sitting between them. The CDR3 is 13 residues long. From germline, CDR1 is SEHNR and CDR2 FQNEAQ (reference sequence). For the CDR3, the DNA is TGTGCCAGCAGCCCCCGGGGGCTGGAGACCCAGTACTTC. Translating gives CASSPRGLETQYF.

The chain carries TRBV9 and TRBJ2-1; D gene uncertain. Germline V CDR1 and CDR2: SGDLS, YYNGEE. Trimming removed 3 bases at V and 0 bases at J, with 4 bases between. The CDR3 length is 13 residues. Here the CDR3 DNA reads TGTGCCAGCAGCGGGAGCTCCTACAATGAGCAGTTCTTC. Amino acids: CASSGSSYNEQFF.

CDR3 DNA: TGTGCCAGCAGCTTGATTGGGGTCCGGCGGGACACTGAAGCTTTCTTT. Encoded protein: CASSLIGVRRDTEAFF. The chain recombines TRBV5-6 with TRBJ1-1; the D is unclear. The germline V gene encodes CDR1 SGHDT and CDR2 YYEEEE. V was cut by 1 base and J by 3 bases, with 16 bases left in between. This CDR3 region has 16 residues.

V gene TRBV7-9 combines with J gene TRBJ2-1; 8 nucleotides agree with TRBD1. The CDR3 runs to 15 residues. Germline V lookup: CDR1 SEHNR, CDR2 FQNEAQ (reference sequence). V was clipped by 5 bases and J by 0 bases; unmatched bases: 3. The chain's CDR3 is CASSEGQDSYNEQFF. In nucleotides, the CDR3 is TGTGCCAGCAGCGAGGGACAGGACTCCTACAATGAGCAGTTCTTC.

The chain couples TRBV19 to TRBJ1-5; no reliable D call. Germline lookup yields CDR1 LNHDA and CDR2 SQIVND (reference sequence). The V and J ends lost 2 bases and 6 bases respectively, with 5 bases between them. The CDR3 spans 12 residues. Here the CDR3 reads CASSISSQPQHF. CDR3 sequence (DNA): TGTGCCAGTAGTATATCAAGTCAGCCCCAGCATTTT.

The gene calls are TRBV5-1 and TRBJ1-4; D remains unclear. CDR3 length equals 13 residues. V was trimmed by 4 bases and J by 5 bases, leaving 9 bases between them. Germline V gene sequence: CDR1 SGHRS, CDR2 YFSETQ. In DNA, the CDR3 is TGCGCCAGCAGCAAGGACGGGAATGAAAAACTGTTTTTT. Translated: CASSKDGNEKLFF.

This clone was seen a handful of times. The chain links TRBV19 to TRBJ2-7; possible D gene TRBD2, 6 bases. CDR3 length: 15 amino acids. The V gene's germline CDR1 is LNHDA and CDR2 SQIVND (reference sequence). The ends were cut back, 2 bases at V and 1 base at J, with 12 bases in the middle. CDR3 sequence: CASSIISGFSYEQYF. CDR3 nucleotide sequence: TGTGCCAGTAGTATAATCAGCGGGTTTTCCTACGAGCAGTACTTC.

The chain joins TRBV4-3 to TRBJ2-5; maybe TRBD1 (6 bases). Per the germline V gene, CDR1 is LGHNA and CDR2 is YSLEER. CDR3 length: 14 residues. Trimming pared 0 bases from V and 2 bases from J, leaving 7 bases between. The chain's CDR3 is CASSQEDRQETQYF. The DNA of the CDR3 is TGCGCCAGCAGCCAAGAGGACAGACAAGAGACCCAGTACTTC.

There are a few counts of this clone. V is TRBV2 and J is TRBJ2-7, with D unclear. This CDR3 spans 11 amino acids. CDR1 is SNHLY and CDR2 is FYNNEI in the germline V gene. V lost 4 bases and J 3 bases, leaving 4 bases between the germline ends. For the CDR3, the DNA is TGTGCCAGCAGTGCTCTCTACGAGCAGTACGTC. Its translation is CASSALYEQYV.

This clone was picked up a small number of times. The CDR3 protein is CASSQDRKVLVLETQYF. The CDR3 DNA reads as TGTGCCAGCAGCCAAGATCGAAAGGTCCTCGTTTTGGAGACCCAGTACTTC. The chain joins TRBV14 to TRBJ2-5, with D uncertain. Germline assignment: CDR1 SGHDN and CDR2 FVKESK. V gave up 0 bases and J gave up 5 bases, with 19 bases separating them. The CDR3 extends over 17 amino acids.

This clone has only a few counts. This sequence joins TRBV30 and TRBJ1-2, with TRBD1 as a possible D gene (5 bases). Trimming removed 0 bases at V and 7 bases at J, with 12 bases between. The CDR3 has 13 residues. CDR1 is GTSNPN, CDR2 SVGIG, per germline (reference sequence). The CDR3 nucleotides are TGTGCCTGGAGTGTAACCCAGGGAGGTGGCTACACCTTC. The encoded protein is CAWSVTQGGGYTF.

This clone was counted between two and nine times. The genes are TRBV30 and TRBJ2-7, with D uncertain. The ends were cut back, 2 bases at V and 3 bases at J, with 5 bases in the middle. This CDR3 comprises 11 residues. CDR1 and CDR2 from the germline V gene are GTSNPN and SVGIG (reference sequence). DNA for the CDR3: TGTGCCTGGAGTACCCTCTACGAGCAGTACTTC. This encodes CAWSTLYEQYF. Full variable domain (outside the CDR3, taken from reference TRBV30 and TRBJ2-7): SQTIHQWPATLVQPVGSPLSLECTVEGTSNPNLYWYRQAAGRGLQLLFYSVGIGQISSEVPQNLSASRPQDRQFILSSKKLLLSDSGFYLCAWSTLYEQYFGPGTRLTVT.

V and J are TRBV27 and TRBJ2-2; D is perhaps TRBD2 (6 bases). CDR3 length: 16 amino acids. The V gene lost 2 bases and the J gene lost 1 base, with 11 bases spanning the gap. Germline V gene lookup returns CDR1 MNHEY and CDR2 SMNVEV (reference sequence). The CDR3 bases are TGTGCCAGCAGTTTAGGGGGGACGGTGAACACCGGGGAGCTGTTTTTT. Protein sequence: CASSLGGTVNTGELFF.

In its sample, this clone was seen a few times. V is TRBV4-2 and J is TRBJ2-1; maybe TRBD2 (5 bases). Trimming removed 5 bases from V and 9 bases from J, with 11 bases in between. The CDR3 contains 12 residues. CDR1 and CDR2 (germline): LGHNA, YNFKEQ. The chain's CDR3 is CASSNAEVEQFF. As DNA, the CDR3 is TGTGCCAGCAGCAATGCGGAGGTTGAGCAGTTCTTC.

This clone was detected only a few times. The chain joins TRBV11-3 to TRBJ2-1, with unresolved D. Trimming shortened V by 0 bases and J by 5 bases, and 11 bases separated the two germline ends. Germline V lookup: CDR1 SGHNT, CDR2 YENEEA. This CDR3 is built from 15 residues. CDR3: CASSLDRSRNNEQFF. The CDR3 nucleotides are TGTGCCAGCAGCTTAGATCGCTCCCGCAACAATGAGCAGTTCTTC.

This clone was counted only a few times. As DNA, the CDR3 is TGTGCCATCCAATTCGGGGTCGGGGAGCTGTTTTTT. It codes for CAIQFGVGELFF. V gene TRBV10-3 combines with J gene TRBJ2-2, with D perhaps TRBD2 (5 bases). Trimming cost V 8 bases and J 7 bases, with 11 bases left between them. CDR1 is ENHRY and CDR2 is SYGVKD in the germline V gene. This CDR3 spans 12 amino acids.

This clone was observed a handful of times. V is TRBV2 and J is TRBJ2-7; D remains unclear. The germline V and J ends were trimmed by 0 bases and 8 bases, with 8 bases remaining between them. CDR1 is SNHLY, CDR2 FYNNEI, per germline. The CDR3 loop spans 12 amino acids. The CDR3 nucleotides are TGTGCCAGCAGTGAAGCGCTTCGGCAGCAGTACGTC. Translating gives CASSEALRQQYV.

This chain uses TRBV6-1 with TRBJ2-5; possibly TRBD2 for D (5 bases). CDR3 length: 15 residues. Trimming shortened V by 3 bases and J by 1 base, and 12 bases separated the two germline ends. Germline CDR1 is MNHNS and CDR2 is SASEGT. CDR3 region: CASSEPGTAQETQYF. CDR3 coding DNA: TGTGCCAGCAGTGAGCCGGGAACAGCCCAAGAGACCCAGTACTTC.

This chain joins TRBV7-9 and TRBJ2-2; weak D call: TRBD2 (6 bases). The CDR3 has 15 residues. CDR1 and CDR2 (germline): SEHNR, FQNEAQ (reference sequence). The ends were cut back, 2 bases at V and 4 bases at J, with 11 bases in the middle. In nucleotides, the CDR3 is TGTGCCAGCAGCTTACGGAGGGCTCTCACCGGGGAGCTGTTTTTT. Protein product: CASSLRRALTGELFF.

This clone has just a few counts. The chain carries TRBV9 and TRBJ1-3; D may be TRBD1 (6 bases). The V gene's germline CDR1 is SGDLS and CDR2 YYNGEE. The CDR3 covers 15 residues. The germline V and J ends were trimmed by 0 bases and 4 bases, with 11 bases remaining between them. This CDR3 is CASSVGRQAGNTIYF. DNA of the CDR3: TGTGCCAGCAGCGTAGGGAGACAGGCAGGAAACACCATATATTTT.

The chain has TRBV5-4 and TRBJ1-4, with D tentatively TRBD1 (5 bases). V lost 4 bases and J 6 bases, leaving 13 bases between the germline ends. The germline CDR1 and CDR2 sequences are SGHNT and YYREEE (reference sequence). The CDR3 consists of 14 residues. Written as DNA, the CDR3 is TGTGCCAGCAGCCCGACGGGGGTGGATGAAAAACTGTTTTTT. Protein product: CASSPTGVDEKLFF.

This rearrangement joins TRBV7-8 to TRBJ2-7, with 9 bases lining up with TRBD1. The ends lost 5 bases at V and 5 bases at J; junction bases unmatched: 10. Germline V CDR1 and CDR2: SGHVS, FQNEAQ. The CDR3 has 15 amino acids. The CDR3 is CASSPRDRVGHEQYF. The CDR3 DNA reads TGTGCCAGCAGCCCACGGGACAGGGTCGGCCACGAGCAGTACTTC.

The rearrangement joins TRBV6-6 to TRBJ2-3, with unresolved D. V gave up 5 bases and J gave up 6 bases, with 6 bases separating them. The germline CDR1 and CDR2 sequences are MNHNY and SVGAGI (reference sequence). This CDR3 is built from 11 residues. The CDR3 sequence: CASSPLDTQYF. In nucleotides, the CDR3 is TGTGCCAGCAGTCCCCTCGATACGCAGTATTTT.

V gene TRBV4-2 combines with J gene TRBJ1-2; possibly TRBD1 for D (6 bases). Trimming removed 0 bases at V and 2 bases at J, with 7 bases between. The CDR3 is 14 amino acids. Germline lookup yields CDR1 LGHNA and CDR2 YNFKEQ. CDR3 loop: CASSQEGANYGYTF. For the CDR3, the DNA is TGTGCCAGCAGCCAAGAGGGGGCGAACTATGGCTACACCTTC.

This clone was counted once. V gene TRBV6-5 combines with J gene TRBJ2-7; 9 nucleotides match TRBD2. The CDR3 runs to 13 residues. Per germline, CDR1 MNHEY and CDR2 SVGAGI. V was clipped by 7 bases and J by 3 bases; unmatched bases: 4. CDR3 sequence (DNA): TGTGCCAGCACCAAAGCGGGGGGCTACGAGCAGTACTTC. As protein: CASTKAGGYEQYF.

This clone came up a few times. The rearrangement uses TRBV7-2 and TRBJ2-1, with 12 nucleotides matching TRBD2. The germline V gene has CDR1 SGHTA and CDR2 FQGNSA. The CDR3 is 17 amino acids. Trimming cost V 6 bases and J 4 bases; bases outside gene matches: 10. CDR3 in amino acids: CASSTLPGLAGYNEQFF. The CDR3 DNA follows: TGTGCCAGCAGTACCCTTCCGGGACTAGCGGGTTACAATGAGCAGTTCTTC.